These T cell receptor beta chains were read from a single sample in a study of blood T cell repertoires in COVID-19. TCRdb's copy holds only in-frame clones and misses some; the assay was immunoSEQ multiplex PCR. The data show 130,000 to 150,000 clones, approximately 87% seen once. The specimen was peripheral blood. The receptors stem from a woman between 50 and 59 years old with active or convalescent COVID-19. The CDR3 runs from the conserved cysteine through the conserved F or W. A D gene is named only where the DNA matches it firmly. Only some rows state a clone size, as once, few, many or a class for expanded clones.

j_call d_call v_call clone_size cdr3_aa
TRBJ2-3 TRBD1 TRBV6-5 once CASSPTGAGDTQYF
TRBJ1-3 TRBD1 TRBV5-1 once CASSLGQGGGNTIYF
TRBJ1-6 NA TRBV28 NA CASRGYQGRDSPLHF
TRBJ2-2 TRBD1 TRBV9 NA CASSLSGGAGTDWELFF
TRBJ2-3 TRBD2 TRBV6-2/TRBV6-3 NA CASSYSASGRALDTQYF
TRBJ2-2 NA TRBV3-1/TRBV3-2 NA CASSQVSLTGELFF
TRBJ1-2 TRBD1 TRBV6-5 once CASSRNRGYGYTF
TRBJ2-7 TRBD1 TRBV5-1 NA CASSFTGPPTGTGGDRSFYEQYF
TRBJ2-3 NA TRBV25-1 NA CATEGMEAPDTQYF
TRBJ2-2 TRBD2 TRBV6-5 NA CASNLLADTGELFF
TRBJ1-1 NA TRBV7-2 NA CASSLSQGIGTEAFF
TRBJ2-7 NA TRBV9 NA CASSAGDGTYEQYF
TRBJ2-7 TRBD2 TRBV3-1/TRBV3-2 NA CASSPLAGDSNEQYF
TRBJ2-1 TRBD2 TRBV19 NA CASKTSGSYNEQFF
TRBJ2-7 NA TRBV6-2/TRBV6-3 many CASSYSNREFEQYF
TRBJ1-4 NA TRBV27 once CASAPTATNEKLFF
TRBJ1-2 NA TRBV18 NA CASSLPTENYGYTF
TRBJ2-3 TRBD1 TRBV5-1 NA CASSRTTGTDTQYF
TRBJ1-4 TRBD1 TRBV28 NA CASSLRQGANEKLFF
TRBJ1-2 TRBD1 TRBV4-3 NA CASSPMGQGYGYTF
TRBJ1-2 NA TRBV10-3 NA CATAGGGEYGYTF
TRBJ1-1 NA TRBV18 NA CASSPFSAAMNTEAFF
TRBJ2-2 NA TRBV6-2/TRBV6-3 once CASSLGARGGGELFF
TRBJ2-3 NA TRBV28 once CASTVLDSASDTQYF
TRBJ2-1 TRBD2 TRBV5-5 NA CASSLTSGLYNEQFF
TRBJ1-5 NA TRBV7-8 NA CASSLAGGYQPQHF
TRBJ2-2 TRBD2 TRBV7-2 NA CASSLAAGGPTGELFF
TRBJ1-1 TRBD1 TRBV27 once CASRPQTGRQAFF
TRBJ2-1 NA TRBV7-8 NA CASSSVSVTYNEQFF
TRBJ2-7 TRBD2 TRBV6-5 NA CASRSLAGAEQYF
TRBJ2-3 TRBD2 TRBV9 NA CASSARLASTDTQYF